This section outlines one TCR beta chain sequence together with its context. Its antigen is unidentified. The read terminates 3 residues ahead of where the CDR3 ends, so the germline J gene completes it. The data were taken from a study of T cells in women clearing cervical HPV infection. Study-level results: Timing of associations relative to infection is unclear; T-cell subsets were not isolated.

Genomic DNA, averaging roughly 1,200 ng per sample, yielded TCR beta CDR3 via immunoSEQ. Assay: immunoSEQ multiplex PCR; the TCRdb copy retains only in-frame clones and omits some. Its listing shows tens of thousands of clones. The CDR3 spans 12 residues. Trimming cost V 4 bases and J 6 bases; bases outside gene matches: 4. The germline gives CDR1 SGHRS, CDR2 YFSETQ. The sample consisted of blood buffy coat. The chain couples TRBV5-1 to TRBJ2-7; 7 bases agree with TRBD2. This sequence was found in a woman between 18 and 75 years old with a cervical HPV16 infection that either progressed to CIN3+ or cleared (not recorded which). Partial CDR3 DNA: TGCGCCAGCAGCGTGGGGGGGGGCGAG. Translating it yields CASSVGGGE. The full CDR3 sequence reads CASSVGGGEQYF.